One and the same sample provided the 22 T cell receptor beta chains below, sequenced in a study of T-cell memory formation after mild COVID-19. MiXCR, run by TCRdb on the 5' RACE reads, gives a single entry per CDR3 protein. The sample yields fewer than 300,000 distinct CDR3 sequences, over 15% seen once. Material: PBMCs or a T cell subset sorted from them (not recorded which). These receptors all stem from a man aged 18 to 30 who had mild COVID-19 (a few samples of this study predate the infection). Cell type and time point are not known.

This clonotype came up a few times. In DNA, the CDR3 is TGTGCCAGCAGCTTAGCAGGGTTGGACTTCTCTGGGGCCAACGTCCTGACTTTC. Its protein product is CASSLAGLDFSGANVLTF. This chain connects TRBV7-8 to TRBJ2-6, with D possibly TRBD2 on 5 matching bases. From germline, CDR1 is SGHVS and CDR2 FQNEAQ. With 0 bases removed from V and 0 bases from J, the gap between germline ends came to 12 bases. The CDR3 covers 18 residues. The variable domain in full, with the rest retrieved from reference TRBV7-8 and TRBJ2-6, is GAGVSQSPRYKVAKRGQDVALRCDPISGHVSLFWYQQALGQGPEFLTYFQNEAQLDKSGLPSDRFFAERPEGSVSTLKIQRTQQEDSAVYLCASSLAGLDFSGANVLTFGAGSRLTVL.

The J gene is TRBJ2-3, the V gene TRBV3-1, with TRBD2 matching over 8 bases. The CDR3 contains 16 residues. J gave up 3 bases and V 3 bases, and 8 bases lay outside the gene matches. The germline V gene encodes CDR1 LGHDT and CDR2 YNNKEL (reference sequence). CDR3 residues: CASSQVPGGRTDTQYF. The CDR3 DNA reads as TGTGCCAGCAGCCAGGTACCGGGGGGGCGAACAGATACGCAGTATTTT.

The chain employs TRBV5-1 and TRBJ2-1, with 8 bases that match TRBD2. The germline V gene has CDR1 SGHRS and CDR2 YFSETQ. The ends lost 3 bases at V and 8 bases at J; junction bases unmatched: 13. This CDR3 comprises 16 residues. For the CDR3, the DNA is TGCGCCAGCAGCTGGCCCGGGCGGGGGGCCCCCCATGAGCAGTTCTTC. Its translation: CASSWPGRGAPHEQFF.

The rearrangement joins TRBV3-1 to TRBJ2-1; 7 bases agree with TRBD2. Trimming cost V 5 bases and J 6 bases; bases outside gene matches: 13. CDR3 length: 16 amino acids. The V gene's germline CDR1 is LGHDT and CDR2 YNNKEL (reference sequence). DNA of the CDR3: TGTGCCAGCAGCTTCACTAGCGCCCGGGACCTCAATGAGCAGTTCTTC. Its translation: CASSFTSARDLNEQFF.

This sequence joins TRBV20-1 and TRBJ1-1, with 7 bases lining up with TRBD1. The CDR3 is made up of 13 amino acids. The junction had 5 bases not matched to a gene; V was cut back by 6 bases and J by 1 base. CDR1 and CDR2 from the germline V gene are DFQATT and SNEGSKA (reference sequence). The CDR3 DNA sequence: TGCAGTGCCGAGACAGGGTCGAACACTGAAGCTTTCTTT. Translating it yields CSAETGSNTEAFF.

This clonotype was seen only once. J is TRBJ1-1 and V is TRBV29-1, with 10 bases matching TRBD1. The CDR3 runs 13 residues. V shed 4 bases and J 10 bases; nucleotides not matched to a gene: 9. The germline V gene encodes CDR1 SQVTM and CDR2 ANQGSEA. CDR3 protein: CSVAKTGGVSAFF. CDR3 DNA: TGCAGCGTTGCGAAGACAGGGGGCGTATCAGCTTTCTTT.

As DNA, the CDR3 is TGTGCCAGCATAAGGGACCTGGATGGCTACACCTTC. It encodes CASIRDLDGYTF. This chain joins TRBV2 and TRBJ1-2; D is perhaps TRBD1 (5 bases). Trimming left V 7 bases short and J 6 bases short, with 12 bases between. This CDR3 spans 12 amino acids. CDR1 is SNHLY and CDR2 is FYNNEI in the germline V gene. Full variable domain (outside the CDR3, taken from reference TRBV2 and TRBJ1-2): EPEVTQTPSHQVTQMGQEVILRCVPISNHLYFYWYRQILGQKVEFLVSFYNNEISEKSEIFDDQFSVERPDGSNFTLKIRSTKLEDSAMYFCASIRDLDGYTFGSGTRLTVV.

V is TRBV5-1 and J is TRBJ2-5, with D perhaps matching TRBD2 (5 bases). Trimming pared 4 bases from V and 7 bases from J, leaving 14 bases between. This CDR3 region has 13 residues. Germline V gene data show CDR1 as SGHRS and CDR2 as YFSETQ. CDR3 bases: TGCGCCAGCAGCGACGGAGGATTCGGGACCCAGTACTTC. Protein product: CASSDGGFGTQYF.

The rearrangement joins TRBV5-1 to TRBJ1-1, with D perhaps matching TRBD1 (6 bases). The germline V gene encodes CDR1 SGHRS and CDR2 YFSETQ. The CDR3 extends over 16 amino acids. V dropped 0 bases and J dropped 1 base, with 13 bases sitting between them. The CDR3 DNA sequence: TGCGCCAGCAGCTTGGCCGGAGGACAGCCGAACACTGAAGCTTTCTTT. Translating it yields CASSLAGGQPNTEAFF.

The table lists this clonotype with a few counts. The genes are TRBV15 and TRBJ2-3; 11 bases match TRBD2. Per the germline V gene, CDR1 is LNHNV and CDR2 is YYDKDF (reference sequence). The CDR3 consists of 15 residues. J lost 5 bases, V lost 5 bases, and 6 bases had no gene match. The CDR3 loop is CATSETSGVRDTQYF. The CDR3 DNA sequence: TGTGCCACCAGCGAGACTAGCGGGGTACGAGATACGCAGTATTTT.

This clonotype has a handful of counts. V usage is TRBV19 and J usage is TRBJ2-2, with D perhaps matching TRBD1 (6 bases). The length of the CDR3 is 17 residues. Per germline, CDR1 LNHDA and CDR2 SQIVND (reference sequence). Trimming took 3 bases from V and 3 from J, leaving 17 bases between them. This CDR3 is CASSIRVGWTDTGELFF. The CDR3 DNA reads as TGTGCCAGTAGTATCAGAGTGGGGTGGACAGACACCGGGGAGCTGTTTTTT.

This clonotype was seen a handful of times. V gene TRBV20-1 combines with J gene TRBJ2-7; 11 bases align to TRBD1. The CDR3 runs to 14 residues. Germline V lookup: CDR1 DFQATT, CDR2 SNEGSKA (reference sequence). With 6 bases clipped from V and 4 bases from J, the junction kept 8 bases outside the gene matches. CDR3: CSAPRGQGGYEQYV. In DNA form, the CDR3 reads TGCAGTGCCCCCCGGGGACAGGGGGGTTACGAGCAGTACGTC.

The chain carries TRBV15 and TRBJ2-5, with TRBD1 matching over 9 bases. The ends lost 2 bases at V and 3 bases at J; junction bases unmatched: 7. Germline CDR1 is LNHNV and CDR2 is YYDKDF (reference sequence). This CDR3 comprises 16 residues. The CDR3 is CATSRTRRTGEETQYF. DNA for the CDR3: TGTGCCACCAGCAGAACCCGTCGGACAGGGGAAGAGACCCAGTACTTC.

V usage is TRBV6-6 and J usage is TRBJ1-2, with D perhaps TRBD1 (6 bases). The V and J ends lost 5 bases and 4 bases respectively, with 8 bases between them. Per the germline V gene, CDR1 is MNHNY and CDR2 is SVGAGI (reference sequence). This CDR3 spans 12 amino acids. The CDR3, as DNA: TGTGCCAGCAGTAGGGACATCTATGGCTACACCTTC. The encoded protein is CASSRDIYGYTF.

This clonotype occurred many times. The V call is TRBV5-1, the J call TRBJ2-2, with TRBD1 as a possible D gene (6 bases). Germline CDR1 and CDR2: SGHRS and YFSETQ. This CDR3 spans 14 amino acids. Trimming cost V 3 bases and J 7 bases, with 13 bases left between them. CDR3 nucleotides: TGCGCCAGCAGCTCCGGTGGGGGCGGCGGGGAGCTGTTTTTT. Amino acids: CASSSGGGGGELFF.

This clonotype has ten or more counts. J is TRBJ2-1 and V is TRBV7-6; TRBD1 is a possible D gene (6 bases). The CDR3 has 15 residues. The germline V gene has CDR1 SGHVS and CDR2 FNYEAQ. Trimming cost V 7 bases and J 5 bases, with 18 bases left between them. CDR3 DNA sequence: TGTGCCAGCACCGAAGGGGGAGTTTGGAACAATGAGCAGTTCTTC. It encodes CASTEGGVWNNEQFF. The variable domain in full, completed from reference TRBV7-6 and TRBJ2-1, reads GAGVSQSPRYKVTKRGQDVALRCDPISGHVSLYWYRQALGQGPEFLTYFNYEAQQDKSGLPNDRFSAERPEGSISTLTIQRTEQRDSAMYRCASTEGGVWNNEQFFGPGTRLTVL.

This chain uses TRBV5-5 with TRBJ2-7; the D gene could be TRBD1 or TRBD2 (6 bases each). Germline assignment: CDR1 SGHKS and CDR2 YYEKEE (reference sequence). The CDR3 contains 14 residues. V shed 0 bases and J shed 3 bases, with 10 bases lying between them. CDR3 nucleotide sequence: TGTGCCAGCAGCTTGGCCGAGGGGGGCTACGAGCAGTACGTC. Its protein product is CASSLAEGGYEQYV.

This clonotype has only a few counts. The V gene is TRBV7-8, the J gene TRBJ1-6; 7 nucleotides match TRBD1. The trim removed 5 bases at V and 7 bases at J, leaving 8 bases unmatched. Germline loops: CDR1 SGHVS, CDR2 FQNEAQ. This CDR3 comprises 15 residues. CDR3 protein: CASSPQTGFNSPLHF. CDR3 nucleotides: TGTGCCAGCAGCCCACAGACAGGGTTCAATTCACCCCTCCACTTT.

This clonotype was seen many times. The chain combines TRBV7-6 with TRBJ2-5; D might be TRBD1 or TRBD2, each matching 5 bases. V shed 4 bases and J shed 5 bases, with 17 bases lying between them. The CDR3 loop spans 15 amino acids. The V gene's germline CDR1 is SGHVS and CDR2 FNYEAQ. CDR3 DNA sequence: TGTGCCAGCAGCTACGTTGGGGCTAGCCAGGAGACCCAGTACTTC. This gives the protein CASSYVGASQETQYF.

In DNA, the CDR3 is TGTGCCAGCGGGCTCTCGACAGGGTCGACGTTGGGCTACACCTTC. Encoded protein: CASGLSTGSTLGYTF. The gene calls are TRBV28 and TRBJ1-2; 7 bases line up with TRBD1. With 8 bases clipped from V and 8 bases from J, the junction kept 17 bases outside the gene matches. The CDR3 covers 15 residues. Germline CDR1 is MDHEN and CDR2 is SYDVKM.

V and J are TRBV7-9 and TRBJ1-3, with D unresolved. V shed 4 bases and J shed 4 bases, with 11 bases lying between them. CDR3 length: 14 amino acids. CDR1 is SEHNR and CDR2 is FQNEAQ in the germline V gene (reference sequence). CDR3 in amino acids: CASSSAGSGNTIYF. CDR3 sequence (DNA): TGTGCCAGCAGCTCGGCAGGAAGCGGAAACACCATATATTTT.

The chain couples TRBV7-2 to TRBJ2-3; D unresolved. Germline CDR1 is SGHTA and CDR2 is FQGNSA. V lost 1 base to trimming and J lost 2 bases, with 10 bases between them. The CDR3 consists of 15 residues. The CDR3 loop is CASSLGGYSTDTQYF. In DNA form, the CDR3 reads TGTGCCAGCAGCTTAGGCGGATACTCCACAGATACGCAGTATTTT.